The 21 T cell receptor beta chains reported below all come from one sample, sequenced in a study of CD8+ T cells in alopecia areata. Regarding treatment: oral pan-JAK inhibitor, 5-10 mg twice daily. Following extraction, RNA underwent reverse transcription to cDNA, which served as the sequencing template. Libraries were prepared by immunoSEQ multiplex PCR; TCRdb keeps only in-frame clonotypes and omits some of them. This sample carries about 120,000 clones, less than 70% of them seen once, and the ten largest clones take 3% to 4%. The source material was CD4+ T cells sorted from blood, sampled at week 24, from a patient treated with tofacitinib. These receptors all stem from a human donor with alopecia areata.

This CDR3 is CAWSAIPNYGYTF. CDR3 DNA: TGTGCCTGGAGTGCAATTCCTAACTATGGCTACACCTTC. V is TRBV30 and J is TRBJ1-2; D gene ambiguous. Trimming cost V 1 base and J 0 bases, with 6 bases left between them. Germline CDR1 and CDR2: GTSNPN and SVGIG (reference sequence). This CDR3 is 13 amino acids long.

In this sample, this clone turned up a few times. The chain combines TRBV2 with TRBJ2-5; D uncertain. CDR1 is SNHLY and CDR2 is FYNNEI in the germline V gene. The CDR3 is made up of 13 amino acids. The V end was cut by 5 bases, the J end by 5 bases, with 12 bases between. For the CDR3, the DNA is TGTGCCAGCAGTACCGCGTGGGTGGAGACCCAGTACTTC. It is translated as CASSTAWVETQYF.

The chain is built from TRBV2 and TRBJ1-4; D may be TRBD1 (5 bases). Deletions cut 5 bases from V and 10 bases from J, with 11 bases between. Germline V gene data show CDR1 as SNHLY and CDR2 as FYNNEI. The CDR3 spans 12 residues. The CDR3 sequence is CASSPGGSKLFF. Here the CDR3 DNA reads TGTGCCAGCAGTCCCGGGGGGTCAAAACTGTTTTTT.

The chain couples TRBV29-1 to TRBJ2-1; tentatively, D is TRBD1 (5 bases). V was shortened by 3 bases and J by 5 bases, with 17 bases between the two germline ends. The CDR3 consists of 15 residues. CDR1 is SQVTM, CDR2 ANQGSEA, per germline. CDR3 residues: CSVEGHGSRDNEQFF. The CDR3 DNA follows: TGCAGCGTTGAGGGCCACGGGTCCAGGGACAATGAGCAGTTCTTC.

This clone was found many times. V is TRBV6-1 and J is TRBJ1-6; 7 nucleotides align to TRBD1. The CDR3 sequence is 16 residues long. Germline values: CDR1 MNHNS, CDR2 SASEGT. J lost 8 bases, V lost 6 bases, and 13 bases had no gene match. The CDR3 region is CASREQGTNRYSPLHF. DNA of the CDR3: TGTGCCAGCAGAGAACAGGGGACAAATAGATATTCACCCCTCCACTTT.

This chain joins TRBV5-4 and TRBJ2-3, with TRBD1 matching over 7 bases. V was clipped by 4 bases and J by 3 bases; unmatched bases: 11. The CDR3 consists of 16 residues. Germline V lookup: CDR1 SGHNT, CDR2 YYREEE (reference sequence). CDR3 DNA sequence: TGTGCCAGCAGCAAAACAGGGGTTATAACGACAGATACGCAGTATTTT. Protein product: CASSKTGVITTDTQYF.

The chain carries TRBV7-9 and TRBJ1-1; 7 bases fit TRBD1. Germline-derived CDR1 and CDR2 are SEHNR and FQNEAQ (reference sequence). There are 16 residues in the CDR3. Germline trimming cut 0 bases from V and 4 bases from J; bases unmatched to any gene: 8. The CDR3 protein is CASSLAGQGGGTEAFF. The CDR3, as DNA: TGTGCCAGCAGCTTAGCAGGGCAGGGGGGCGGCACTGAAGCTTTCTTT.

The genes are TRBV5-1 and TRBJ2-7, with D hard to call. V lost 4 bases and J lost 4, with 12 bases in between. The germline CDR1 and CDR2 sequences are SGHRS and YFSETQ. CDR3 size: 13 residues. The CDR3 region is CASSDGRLYEQYF. For the CDR3, the DNA is TGCGCCAGCAGCGACGGACGGCTATACGAGCAGTACTTC.

The chain combines TRBV25-1 with TRBJ2-4; TRBD2 is a possible D gene (5 bases). The V gene's germline CDR1 is MGHDK and CDR2 SYGVNS. The CDR3 length is 15 residues. V was shortened by 2 bases and J by 1 base, with 9 bases between the two germline ends. The CDR3 bases are TGTGCCAGCAGTGAACTCGGGGAGGCCAAAAACATTCAGTACTTC. The encoded protein is CASSELGEAKNIQYF.

The V call is TRBV30, the J call TRBJ1-5, with D maybe TRBD1 (6 bases). This CDR3 contains 14 residues. Germline values: CDR1 GTSNPN, CDR2 SVGIG (reference sequence). Trimming removed 2 bases from V and 6 bases from J, with 14 bases in between. The CDR3 DNA reads as TGTGCCTGGAGTCCGATACAGGGAAGTCAGCCCCAGCATTTT. Its translation is CAWSPIQGSQPQHF.

The V call is TRBV18, the J call TRBJ1-1; D remains unclear. The CDR3 has 13 amino acids. The V gene's germline CDR1 is KGHSH and CDR2 LQKENI. The V gene lost 3 bases and the J gene lost 12 bases, with 17 bases spanning the gap. The CDR3 loop reads CASSPRTGRGTFF. Here the CDR3 DNA reads TGTGCCAGCTCACCGAGGACCGGGAGAGGGACTTTCTTT.

This clone was found a few times. The chain is built from TRBV29-1 and TRBJ2-1; D may be TRBD1 or TRBD2 (5 bases each). CDR1 is SQVTM, CDR2 ANQGSEA, per germline. CDR3 length: 14 amino acids. Trimming shortened V by 6 bases and J by 7 bases, and 19 bases separated the two germline ends. CDR3 coding DNA: TGCAGCGTGGCAGGGACGAAGGTCTTTAATGAGCAGTTCTTC. Protein product: CSVAGTKVFNEQFF.

This clone turned up a few times. The rearrangement links TRBV29-1 to TRBJ2-2; 7 positions agree with TRBD1. CDR3 length equals 11 residues. Germline V lookup: CDR1 SQVTM, CDR2 ANQGSEA. The V gene end was trimmed by 5 bases and the J gene end by 13 bases; junction bases not matched to a gene: 7. The CDR3 coding sequence is TGCAGCGTTACTCGACAGGGCCGGCTGTTTTTT. Encoded protein: CSVTRQGRLFF.

This rearrangement joins TRBV4-1 to TRBJ2-1; 13 positions agree with TRBD2. The CDR3 runs 18 residues. Germline V gene data show CDR1 as MGHRA and CDR2 as YSYEKL. The V gene end was trimmed by 4 bases and the J gene end by 5 bases; junction bases not matched to a gene: 11. Here the CDR3 reads CASSPRLAGGPFDNEQFF. Written as DNA, the CDR3 is TGCGCCAGCAGCCCTCGACTAGCGGGGGGCCCTTTCGACAATGAGCAGTTCTTC.

There are a few counts of this clone. The chain uses TRBV15 and TRBJ2-5; D is perhaps TRBD2 (6 bases). The V and J ends lost 2 bases and 7 bases respectively, with 17 bases between them. Germline loops: CDR1 LNHNV, CDR2 YYDKDF (reference sequence). The CDR3 totals 15 residues. The CDR3 here is CATSRPGLSSRTQYF. CDR3 bases: TGTGCCACCAGCAGACCGGGACTTTCCTCTCGGACCCAGTACTTC.

This sequence joins TRBV29-1 and TRBJ1-5, with TRBD1 as a possible D gene (5 bases). Per germline, CDR1 SQVTM and CDR2 ANQGSEA. Trimming removed 4 bases at V and 7 bases at J, with 17 bases between. The CDR3 runs to 14 residues. CDR3 DNA: TGCAGCGTTGGCCCTGGGGACTCTGACCAGCCCCAGCATTTT. It yields the protein CSVGPGDSDQPQHF.

The chain recombines TRBV4-3 with TRBJ1-2; D is uncertain. Germline V gene lookup returns CDR1 LGHNA and CDR2 YSLEER. This CDR3 has 14 amino acids. V lost 1 base and J 4 bases, leaving 10 bases between the germline ends. In DNA, the CDR3 is TGCGCCAGCAGCCAAGTCTCCCGCGGCTATGGCTACACCTTC. Its protein is CASSQVSRGYGYTF.

V usage is TRBV27 and J usage is TRBJ1-2, with D maybe TRBD1 (5 bases). Trimming took off 4 bases at V and 5 bases at J, with 11 bases between the two ends. The CDR3 loop spans 13 amino acids. Germline CDR1 MNHEY, CDR2 SMNVEV (reference sequence). The CDR3 nucleotides are TGTGCCAGCAGTTCTCCAGGGTGGTATGGCTACACCTTC. It specifies CASSSPGWYGYTF.

The chain has TRBV10-3 and TRBJ2-7; 9 bases are a match to TRBD1. Trimming at V came to 4 bases and at J to 4 bases, leaving 5 bases not matched to a gene. Germline-derived CDR1 and CDR2 are ENHRY and SYGVKD. CDR3 length equals 14 residues. The CDR3 DNA follows: TGTGCCATCAGTGGACAGGGGGAAATGTACGAGCAGTACTTC. This translates into CAISGQGEMYEQYF.

The V call is TRBV5-1, the J call TRBJ1-6; 10 positions agree with TRBD1. The CDR3 consists of 15 residues. From germline, CDR1 is SGHRS and CDR2 YFSETQ. The ends lost 4 bases at V and 9 bases at J; junction bases unmatched: 7. Here the CDR3 reads CASSPGQGLGSPLHF. The CDR3 region has the DNA TGCGCCAGCAGCCCGGGACAGGGGTTGGGTTCACCCCTCCACTTT.

This clone was recorded a few times. The CDR3 loop reads CASSLAGGNEQFF. The CDR3 nucleotides are TGTGCCAGCAGCTTAGCAGGTGGCAATGAGCAGTTCTTC. The chain couples TRBV7-2 to TRBJ2-1, with no clear D. The CDR3 length is 13 residues. CDR1 is SGHTA and CDR2 is FQGNSA in the germline V gene. With 0 bases removed from V and 6 bases from J, the gap between germline ends came to 6 bases.